These 8 T cell receptor beta chains were all obtained from the same sample, sequenced in a study of CXCR3-negative and CXCR3-positive naive CD8 T cells. 5' RACE that incorporated UMI labels was used to prepare the TRB cDNA libraries. From its re-call of the 5' RACE reads, TCRdb lists each CDR3 protein once, without DNA. This sample contains over 35,000 distinct CDR3 sequences. The specimen was memory CD8+ T cells from blood. Every receptor here comes from a human donor in good health. Some clones in this sample may be carry-over from other donors' samples.

The V call is TRBV29-1, the J call TRBJ2-5; as DNA is missing, the TRBD1 call by TCRdb cannot be tested. The germline V gene encodes CDR1 SQVTM and CDR2 ANQGSEA. CDR3 length: 15 residues. CDR3 sequence reads: CSVVGGRRNQETQYF.

The chain employs TRBV27 and TRBJ2-7; TCRdb's D call, TRBD2, is unchecked because there is no DNA. This CDR3 comprises 15 residues. Germline CDR1 MNHEY, CDR2 SMNVEV (reference sequence). CDR3 in amino acids: CASSPTSGRFYEQYF.

The chain uses TRBV2 and TRBJ2-3; absent DNA, TCRdb's TRBD1 call cannot be checked. The germline CDR1 and CDR2 sequences are SNHLY and FYNNEI. There are 16 residues in the CDR3. CDR3 loop: CASSPPEGEYRDTQYF. The complete variable domain, with remaining parts taken from reference TRBV2 and TRBJ2-3, reads EPEVTQTPSHQVTQMGQEVILRCVPISNHLYFYWYRQILGQKVEFLVSFYNNEISEKSEIFDDQFSVERPDGSNFTLKIRSTKLEDSAMYFCASSPPEGEYRDTQYFGPGTRLTVL.

The chain has TRBV5-1 and TRBJ2-7; without DNA, the TCRdb call of TRBD1 cannot be checked. The germline V gene has CDR1 SGHRS and CDR2 YFSETQ. The CDR3 is 15 amino acids. The CDR3 loop reads CASSLEAGAAYEQYF.

The gene calls are TRBV7-2 and TRBJ2-1. CDR1 and CDR2 from the germline V gene are SGHTA and FQGNSA. CDR3 length: 15 amino acids. The CDR3 sequence is CASSLTAEPYNEQFF. Complete variable domain (other parts from reference TRBV7-2 and TRBJ2-1): GAGVSQSPSNKVTEKGKDVELRCDPISGHTALYWYRQSLGQGLEFLIYFQGNSAPDKSGLPSDRFSAERTGGSVSTLTIQRTQQEDSAVYLCASSLTAEPYNEQFFGPGTRLTVL.

The chain joins TRBV20-1 to TRBJ2-1; TCRdb selects TRBD2, and the lack of DNA leaves this call unchecked. The CDR3 is 15 residues long. The germline V gene has CDR1 DFQATT and CDR2 SNEGSKA (reference sequence). The CDR3 here is CSPKIETSGGNEQFF.

The chain carries TRBV24-1 and TRBJ2-1; lacking DNA, the TRBD2 call made by TCRdb goes unchecked. The CDR3 has 14 residues. The germline V gene encodes CDR1 KGHDR and CDR2 SFDVKD. CDR3 residues: CATSESRDYNEQFF.

This sequence joins TRBV10-3 and TRBJ1-4; TCRdb's D call, TRBD1, is unchecked because there is no DNA. This CDR3 spans 14 amino acids. Germline V gene lookup returns CDR1 ENHRY and CDR2 SYGVKD. The CDR3 is CAISDGAEEEKLFF.